These 15 T cell receptor beta chains came from one sample sequenced in a study of cytomegalovirus exposure and HLA in healthy donors. The PCR employed 60 Vbeta primers together with 13 Jbeta primers. The table came from immunoSEQ multiplex PCR; TCRdb's copy has only in-frame clones and leaves some out. The top ten clones hold about 3.1% of a sample with some 120,000 clones, roughly 15% of them seen once. Sequenced input: PBMCs. These receptors were obtained from a female donor in good health and CMV-seropositive.

This clone showed up just a few times. This chain links TRBV6-5 with TRBJ1-2; 9 bases match TRBD1. Germline CDR1 and CDR2: MNHEY and SVGAGI. The V segment lost 2 bases and the J segment 4 bases; nucleotides outside the gene matches: 2. The CDR3 spans 14 residues. Here the CDR3 reads CASSYDRGVYGYTF. The CDR3 region has the DNA TGTGCCAGCAGTTACGACAGGGGGGTCTATGGCTACACCTTC.

The V gene is TRBV6-5, the J gene TRBJ2-1; D might be TRBD1 (7 bases). Trimming shortened V by 2 bases and J by 4 bases, and 12 bases separated the two germline ends. This CDR3 has 15 residues. Germline lookup yields CDR1 MNHEY and CDR2 SVGAGI. The DNA for the CDR3 is TGTGCCAGCAGTTACGCGGGACAGATATACAATGAGCAGTTCTTC. As protein: CASSYAGQIYNEQFF.

The genes are TRBV5-1 and TRBJ2-5; 12 bases fit TRBD2. This CDR3 has 17 residues. CDR1 is SGHRS, CDR2 YFSETQ, per germline. Trimming cost V 0 bases and J 2 bases; bases outside gene matches: 5. CDR3 sequence reads: CASSLGLAGAQQETQYF. The CDR3, as DNA: TGCGCCAGCAGCTTGGGACTAGCGGGAGCACAACAAGAGACCCAGTACTTC.

The rearrangement joins TRBV28 to TRBJ2-7, with D unresolved. Germline CDR1 and CDR2: MDHEN and SYDVKM. The V end lost 9 bases, the J end lost 3 bases, and 9 bases lay between the germline ends. There are 11 residues in the CDR3. The CDR3 spells CARAHDYEQYF. The DNA of the CDR3 is TGTGCCAGGGCCCACGACTACGAGCAGTACTTC.

This clone has just a few counts. This sequence joins TRBV7-9 and TRBJ1-2; no definite D call. The CDR3 length is 13 residues. Germline V gives CDR1 SEHNR, CDR2 FQNEAQ (reference sequence). Trimming took 3 bases from V and 8 from J, leaving 13 bases between them. The CDR3 region is CASSFRLFEGYTF. DNA for the CDR3: TGTGCCAGCAGCTTTAGACTGTTTGAGGGCTACACCTTC.

Only one count was recorded for this clone. The chain carries TRBV4-3 and TRBJ2-3; tentatively, D is TRBD2 (6 bases). Germline assignment: CDR1 LGHNA and CDR2 YSLEER. This CDR3 is 16 amino acids long. V was clipped by 0 bases and J by 1 base, with 11 bases between them. The CDR3 sequence: CASSQDPRGGTDTQYF. The CDR3 DNA follows: TGCGCCAGCAGCCAAGATCCCCGCGGGGGCACAGATACGCAGTATTTT.

The J gene is TRBJ2-3, the V gene TRBV5-4, with a weak D call TRBD2 (6 bases). V was cut by 5 bases and J by 4 bases, with 17 bases left in between. The CDR3 loop spans 15 amino acids. CDR1 SGHNT and CDR2 YYREEE come from the germline V gene (reference sequence). The CDR3: CASSRNSRDSDTQYF. For the CDR3, the DNA is TGTGCCAGCAGTCGCAACTCACGGGACTCAGATACGCAGTATTTT. Supplemented by reference TRBV5-4 and TRBJ2-3, the full variable domain reads ETGVTQSPTHLIKTRGQQVTLRCSSQSGHNTVSWYQQALGQGPQFIFQYYREEENGRGNFPPRFSGLQFPNYSSELNVNALELDDSALYLCASSRNSRDSDTQYFGPGTRLTVL.

The V and J genes are TRBV27 and TRBJ2-3, with TRBD2 matching over 7 bases. Germline trimming cut 3 bases from V and 2 bases from J; bases unmatched to any gene: 5. This CDR3 comprises 15 residues. CDR1 is MNHEY and CDR2 is SMNVEV in the germline V gene (reference sequence). The CDR3 here is CASSFLAANTDTQYF. In DNA, the CDR3 is TGTGCCAGCAGTTTCCTAGCGGCAAACACAGATACGCAGTATTTT.

This clone showed up just a few times. The V gene is TRBV30, the J gene TRBJ2-7; D possibly corresponds to TRBD1 (6 bases). Germline V CDR1 and CDR2: GTSNPN, SVGIG (reference sequence). The CDR3 has 14 residues. V was cut by 0 bases and J by 3 bases, with 12 bases left in between. The CDR3 DNA reads as TGTGCCTGGAGTGTAGGGGGAGTGAACTACGAGCAGTACTTC. Translating gives CAWSVGGVNYEQYF.

This chain uses TRBV10-1 with TRBJ1-2, with D unclear. CDR1 and CDR2 (germline): WNHNN, SYGVQD (reference sequence). Trimming left V 0 bases short and J 4 bases short, with 9 bases between. There are 14 residues in the CDR3. DNA of the CDR3: TGCGCCAGCAGTGAGTCGCGAACAGTCTATGGCTACACCTTC. Translating gives CASSESRTVYGYTF.

CDR3 protein: CASSQDGGNNNEQFF. The DNA for the CDR3 is TGCGCCAGCAGCCAAGACGGGGGGAATAATAATGAGCAGTTCTTC. The chain has TRBV4-3 and TRBJ2-1; 7 bases agree with TRBD2. CDR1 is LGHNA and CDR2 is YSLEER in the germline V gene. The V gene end was trimmed by 0 bases and the J gene end by 7 bases; junction bases not matched to a gene: 6. The CDR3 has 15 amino acids.

The sample holds a few counts of this clone. This chain connects TRBV5-1 to TRBJ2-5; TRBD1 might be the D (6 bases). V dropped 5 bases and J dropped 2 bases, with 10 bases sitting between them. The CDR3 contains 13 residues. The germline gives CDR1 SGHRS, CDR2 YFSETQ. The CDR3 sequence: CASSRTEQETQYF. CDR3 DNA sequence: TGCGCCAGCAGTAGGACAGAGCAAGAGACCCAGTACTTC.

Only a few counts were recorded for this clone. The V gene is TRBV25-1, the J gene TRBJ2-7, with D perhaps TRBD2 (5 bases). Germline-derived CDR1 and CDR2 are MGHDK and SYGVNS. The CDR3 has 15 residues. The V and J ends lost 0 bases and 0 bases respectively, with 9 bases between them. CDR3 region: CASSEYRGYSYEQYF. CDR3 nucleotide sequence: TGTGCCAGCAGTGAATATCGAGGGTACTCCTACGAGCAGTACTTC.

The rearrangement links TRBV29-1 to TRBJ2-3; 7 nucleotides align to TRBD1. Germline CDR1 is SQVTM and CDR2 is ANQGSEA. This CDR3 spans 13 amino acids. The V segment lost 6 bases and the J segment 4 bases; nucleotides outside the gene matches: 7. The CDR3 region is CSVATGIADTQYF. In nucleotides, the CDR3 is TGCAGCGTCGCGACAGGGATCGCAGATACGCAGTATTTT.

V and J are TRBV4-1 and TRBJ1-2; the D gene is possibly TRBD1 (5 bases). Deletions cut 3 bases from V and 8 bases from J, with 16 bases between. Per germline, CDR1 MGHRA and CDR2 YSYEKL. There are 14 residues in the CDR3. For the CDR3, the DNA is TGCGCCAGCAGCCAGGGGCCCGCGGCGGACGGCTACACCTTC. This codes for CASSQGPAADGYTF.